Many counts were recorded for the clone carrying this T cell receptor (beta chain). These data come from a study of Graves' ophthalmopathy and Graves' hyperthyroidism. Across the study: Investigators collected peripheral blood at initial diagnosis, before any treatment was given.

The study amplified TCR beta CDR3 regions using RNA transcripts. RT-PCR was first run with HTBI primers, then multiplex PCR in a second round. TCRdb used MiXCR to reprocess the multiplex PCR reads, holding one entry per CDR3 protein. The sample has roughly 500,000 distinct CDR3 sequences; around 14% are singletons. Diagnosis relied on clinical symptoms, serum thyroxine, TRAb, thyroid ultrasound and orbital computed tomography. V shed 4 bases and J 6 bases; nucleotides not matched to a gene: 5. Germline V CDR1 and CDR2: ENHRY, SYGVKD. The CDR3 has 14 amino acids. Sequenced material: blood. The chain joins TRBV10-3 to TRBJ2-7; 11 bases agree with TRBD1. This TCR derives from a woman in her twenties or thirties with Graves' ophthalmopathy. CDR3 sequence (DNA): TGTGCCATCAGTGGGACAGGGGGCGAGGGCGAGCAGTACTTC. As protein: CAISGTGGEGEQYF.